Listed below are T cell receptor beta chains from one sample, sequenced in a study of OX40 agonist ivuxolimab in advanced cancers. The table came from immunoSEQ multiplex PCR; TCRdb's copy has only in-frame clones and leaves some out. The data contain 74,000 or so clones, around 93% of them seen just once; the ten biggest clones take up around an eighth. Sequencing was performed on CD4+ or CD8+ T cells sorted from blood, taken in a trial of the OX40 agonist ivuxolimab. Receptor source: an adult with an advanced solid tumor such as melanoma, head and neck, liver or kidney cancer. Both conserved end residues are part of each CDR3. The D gene is left open where the match is weak. Clone size appears in some rows only: once, few, many, or a class for an expanded clone.

D gene	J gene	clone size	V gene	CDR3 protein	CDR3 DNA
-	TRBJ1-1	-	TRBV7-7	CASSPGDGGQAFF	TGTGCCAGCAGCCCCGGGGATGGGGGCCAAGCTTTCTTT
TRBD1	TRBJ1-2	-	TRBV4-3	CASSHDRGNYGYTF	TGCGCCAGCAGCCATGACAGGGGCAACTATGGCTACACCTTC
-	TRBJ2-7	once	TRBV7-9	CASSLDQGPSSYEQYF	TGTGCCAGCAGCTTAGATCAGGGGCCCAGCTCCTACGAGCAGTACTTC
TRBD1	TRBJ2-7	once	TRBV11-2	CASSSSQGKREQYF	TGTGCCAGCAGCTCCTCACAGGGGAAGCGCGAGCAGTACTTC
-	TRBJ2-1	-	TRBV21-1	CASSKGIRPHYNEQFF	TGTGCCAGCAGCAAAGGAATAAGGCCACACTACAATGAGCAGTTCTTC
TRBD1	TRBJ2-7	-	TRBV5-4	CASSFGTGNYEQYF	TGTGCCAGCAGCTTCGGGACAGGGAATTACGAGCAGTACTTC
-	TRBJ1-5	-	TRBV19	CASSIDLRGSQPQHF	TGTGCCAGTAGTATAGATCTCAGGGGTAGTCAGCCCCAGCATTTT
-	TRBJ2-1	-	TRBV2	CARGPRDGGYNEQFF	TGTGCCAGGGGGCCCCGGGACGGAGGCTACAATGAGCAGTTCTTC
-	TRBJ2-3	-	TRBV13	CASSFSWDTQYF	TGTGCCAGCAGCTTTAGCTGGGATACGCAGTATTTT
-	TRBJ2-7	-	TRBV29-1	CSVGIRAYEQYF	TGCAGCGTTGGGATCAGGGCCTACGAGCAGTACTTC
-	TRBJ1-1	-	TRBV4-3	CASSQDLLGTEAFF	TGCGCCAGCAGCCAAGATCTTCTGGGGACTGAAGCTTTCTTT
-	TRBJ2-2	-	TRBV19	CASSLHQTAVNTGELFF	TGTGCCAGTAGCCTCCATCAGACAGCTGTTAACACCGGGGAGCTGTTTTTT
-	TRBJ1-2	-	TRBV7-8	CASSLVGRNYGYTF	TGTGCCAGCAGCTTAGTGGGGAGAAACTATGGCTACACCTTC
-	TRBJ2-2	-	TRBV9	CASSVVENTGELFF	TGTGCCAGCAGCGTAGTTGAGAACACCGGGGAGCTGTTTTTT
-	TRBJ2-2	-	TRBV27	CASSLGANGELFF	TGTGCCAGCAGTCTAGGGGCCAATGGGGAGCTGTTTTTT
TRBD1	TRBJ2-7	-	TRBV28	CASSIGQGAYEQYF	TGTGCCAGCAGTATCGGACAGGGGGCGTACGAGCAGTACTTC
TRBD1	TRBJ1-4	-	TRBV18	CASSRTGGDEKLFF	TGTGCCAGCTCCAGGACAGGGGGCGATGAAAAACTGTTTTTT
-	TRBJ2-7	-	TRBV7-9	CASSPSVARDTILYEQYF	TGTGCCAGCAGCCCCTCTGTGGCCCGGGACACAATTCTCTACGAGCAGTACTTC
-	TRBJ2-7	once	TRBV5-6	CASSPNSRRGTKQYF	TGTGCCAGCAGCCCTAACTCTCGGCGGGGTACGAAGCAGTACTTC
TRBD1	TRBJ2-1	-	TRBV27	CASSSGTGDNEQFF	TGTGCCAGCAGTTCCGGGACAGGGGACAATGAGCAGTTCTTC
-	TRBJ1-3	-	TRBV11-2	CASSLSSHSGNTIYF	TGTGCCAGCAGCTTATCCAGCCACTCTGGAAACACCATATATTTT
-	TRBJ2-2	-	TRBV4-3	CASSQDRRLVANTGELFF	TGCGCCAGCAGCCAAGATAGAAGGCTCGTCGCGAACACCGGGGAGCTGTTTTTT
-	TRBJ1-5	-	TRBV7-2	CASSLEGQRIQPQHF	TGTGCCAGCAGCTTAGAGGGACAAAGGATCCAGCCCCAGCATTTT
TRBD1	TRBJ2-7	-	TRBV19	CASSIGTGGFYEQYF	TGTGCCAGTAGTATTGGGACAGGGGGCTTCTACGAGCAGTACTTC
-	TRBJ1-4	-	TRBV9	CASSDPTNEKLFF	TGTGCCAGCAGCGACCCCACTAATGAAAAACTGTTTTTT
-	TRBJ1-5	-	TRBV7-8	CASSLRSGAYSNQPQHF	TGTGCCAGCAGCTTAAGGTCCGGGGCCTATAGCAATCAGCCCCAGCATTTT
TRBD2	TRBJ2-1	-	TRBV7-2	CASSLTGTSGGGEQFF	TGTGCCAGCAGCCTCACCGGGACTAGCGGGGGGGGTGAGCAGTTCTTC
-	TRBJ1-1	-	TRBV4-1	CASSQGPGATEAFF	TGCGCCAGCAGCCAAGGACCCGGGGCCACTGAAGCTTTCTTT
-	TRBJ2-1	-	TRBV4-3	CASSQGGSYNEQFF	TGCGCCAGCAGCCAAGGTGGCAGCTACAATGAGCAGTTCTTC
TRBD2	TRBJ2-2	-	TRBV9	CASSATAGGDTGELFF	TGTGCCAGCAGCGCGACAGCGGGAGGGGACACCGGGGAGCTGTTTTTT
TRBD2	TRBJ2-7	few	TRBV9	CASSATSGLSYEQYF	TGTGCCAGCAGCGCGACTAGCGGGCTTTCCTACGAGCAGTACTTC
-	TRBJ1-2	few	TRBV29-1	CSVEQGTYGYTF	TGCAGCGTTGAACAGGGAACGTATGGCTACACCTTC
TRBD2	TRBJ2-7	-	TRBV9	CASSVGGLNGEQYF	TGTGCCAGCAGCGTAGGGGGACTAAATGGCGAGCAGTACTTC
-	TRBJ2-4	-	TRBV6-5	CASSYSATKGDIQYF	TGTGCCAGCAGTTACTCGGCCACTAAGGGGGACATTCAGTACTTC
TRBD2	TRBJ2-2	once	TRBV4-1	CASSQGGGHLGSWELFF	TGCGCCAGCAGCCAAGGCGGGGGGCACCTGGGGTCCTGGGAGCTGTTTTTT
-	TRBJ1-4	-	TRBV19	CASSIWLGNEKLFF	TGTGCCAGTAGTATTTGGTTGGGTAATGAAAAACTGTTTTTT
-	TRBJ2-5	-	TRBV27	CASSLSGSRWGKETQYF	TGTGCCAGCAGTTTATCGGGGTCCCGGTGGGGTAAAGAGACCCAGTACTTC
-	TRBJ2-7	-	TRBV5-1	CASSTYRERGYEQYF	TGCGCCAGCAGCACGTACAGGGAGAGAGGCTACGAGCAGTACTTC
-	TRBJ2-3	-	TRBV7-9	CASGPGPRGDTQYF	TGTGCCAGCGGGCCGGGACCCCGGGGAGATACGCAGTATTTT
-	TRBJ1-6	-	TRBV7-9	CASSRPGQSSPLHF	TGTGCCAGCAGCCGCCCGGGACAAAGTTCACCCCTCCACTTT
TRBD2	TRBJ2-3	-	TRBV5-5	CASSEGLVLGDTQYF	TGTGCCAGCAGCGAGGGACTAGTGTTAGGAGATACGCAGTATTTT
-	TRBJ2-6	-	TRBV5-4	CASSFEGISGANVLTF	TGTGCCAGCAGCTTTGAAGGTATCTCTGGGGCCAACGTCCTGACTTTC
TRBD1	TRBJ2-7	-	TRBV5-4	CASSPSGGEQYF	TGTGCCAGCAGCCCGTCAGGGGGCGAGCAGTACTTC
TRBD1	TRBJ1-2	-	TRBV6-1	CASSDYYRQGQPYGYTF	TGTGCCAGCAGTGACTATTACCGACAGGGGCAACCCTATGGCTACACCTTC
TRBD2	TRBJ2-7	-	TRBV5-1	CASSLAGGSYEQYF	TGCGCCAGCAGCTTAGCGGGAGGGTCCTACGAGCAGTACTTC